This note documents a single T cell receptor (beta chain) sequence. Antigen specificity is unknown. These data belong to a study of cytomegalovirus exposure and HLA in healthy donors. Overall study context: Roughly 80 million unique TCRs from HLA-typed donors were held in an early data release. Regarding the study as a whole: An analysis that was carried out later associated some 17,000 TCR beta sequences with HLA alleles at 0.05 false discovery rate. CMV serostatus alone was available as immune exposure information.

In the PCR, 60 Vbeta and 13 Jbeta primers were used. The table came from immunoSEQ multiplex PCR; TCRdb's copy has only in-frame clones and leaves some out. The sample table sets out about 88,000 clones. Germline V gene sequence: CDR1 SGHNT, CDR2 YYREEE (reference sequence). The CDR3 length is 14 residues. The V segment lost 2 bases and the J segment 4 bases; nucleotides outside the gene matches: 6. Sequenced material: PBMCs. The chain is built from TRBV5-4 and TRBJ2-7; 7 bases agree with TRBD2. This TCR derives from a girl aged 10-17 years in good health and CMV-seropositive. In DNA, the CDR3 is TGTGCCAGCAGCTTCGGTGGGGGGGAGTACGAGCAGTACTTC. Translating it yields CASSFGGGEYEQYF.